The 24 T cell receptor beta chains listed next were all sequenced from one sample in a study of T cell responses to AZD1222 COVID-19 vaccine. Profiled with immunoSEQ multiplex PCR; TCRdb holds only in-frame clones, not every one. This table holds approximately 150,000 clones, about 91% found once. Source: peripheral blood, taken on day 0 of MenACWY control vaccination. Receptor source: an adult in good health.

J is TRBJ1-5 and V is TRBV2; D is ambiguous. The CDR3 totals 13 residues. The germline V and J ends were trimmed by 4 bases and 7 bases, with 11 bases remaining between them. CDR1 is SNHLY and CDR2 is FYNNEI in the germline V gene. The CDR3 DNA is TGTGCCAGCAGTGGGGTGAAGGGCCAGCCCCAGCATTTT. This translates into CASSGVKGQPQHF.

This clone appeared once. The chain employs TRBV11-2 and TRBJ1-2; 8 bases line up with TRBD1. V gave up 2 bases and J gave up 0 bases; unmatched junction bases: 11. The germline V gene has CDR1 SGHAT and CDR2 FQNNGV. The CDR3 runs 18 residues. Here the CDR3 reads CASSLSAGRGPSNYGYTF. As DNA, the CDR3 is TGTGCCAGCAGCTTATCGGCGGGCAGGGGGCCCTCTAACTATGGCTACACCTTC.

V usage is TRBV4-3 and J usage is TRBJ2-7, with 12 bases that match TRBD2. After removal of 1 base from V and 3 bases from J, the junction contained 10 bases not matched to a gene. This CDR3 is built from 18 residues. CDR1 and CDR2 (germline): LGHNA, YSLEER. Here the CDR3 reads CASSQGVLAGGGVYEQYF. DNA for the CDR3: TGCGCCAGCAGCCAAGGTGTACTAGCGGGAGGCGGAGTCTACGAGCAGTACTTC.

This chain joins TRBV12-3 or TRBV12-4 and TRBJ1-5; the D is unclear. There are 12 residues in the CDR3. The V gene lost 6 bases and the J gene lost 9 bases, with 12 bases spanning the gap. CDR3 coding DNA: TGTGCCAGCAGCCCCACAAATTGGCCCCAGCATTTT. It specifies CASSPTNWPQHF.

The genes are TRBV7-6 and TRBJ2-2; TRBD2 matches 9 bases. The germline CDR1 and CDR2 sequences are SGHVS and FNYEAQ. The CDR3 covers 14 residues. The V segment lost 6 bases and the J segment 6 bases; nucleotides outside the gene matches: 5. Here the CDR3 reads CASRGGLAAGELFF. CDR3 bases: TGTGCCAGCAGGGGGGGACTAGCTGCCGGGGAGCTGTTTTTT.

The chain is built from TRBV14 and TRBJ2-7, with 7 bases identical to TRBD1. This CDR3 has 14 residues. V shed 5 bases, J shed 3 bases, and the junction held 7 bases outside the gene matches. Germline CDR1 SGHDN, CDR2 FVKESK. CDR3 sequence: CASSTHRGVYEQYF. CDR3 nucleotides: TGTGCCAGCAGCACACACAGGGGTGTCTACGAGCAGTACTTC.

V and J are TRBV18 and TRBJ1-1, with a possible D match to TRBD1 (5 bases). Per the germline V gene, CDR1 is KGHSH and CDR2 is LQKENI. The V end was cut by 7 bases, the J end by 2 bases, with 11 bases between. This CDR3 region has 13 residues. Here the CDR3 DNA reads TGTGCCAGCTGCCGAGGGGTTAACACTGAAGCTTTCTTT. It yields the protein CASCRGVNTEAFF. Based on the CDR3 plus reference TRBV18 and TRBJ1-1, the full variable domain is NAGVMQNPRHLVRRRGQEARLRCSPMKGHSHVYWYRQLPEEGLKFMVYLQKENIIDESGMPKERFSAEFPKEGPSILRIQQVVRGDSAAYFCASCRGVNTEAFFGQGTRLTVV.

This clone appeared a single time. The DNA for the CDR3 is TGCAGTGCTAGTTTCACAGGGGCCGCTGGCTACACCTTC. This encodes CSASFTGAAGYTF. V and J are TRBV20-1 and TRBJ1-2; the match to TRBD1 covers 7 bases. From germline, CDR1 is DFQATT and CDR2 SNEGSKA (reference sequence). Trimming removed 3 bases from V and 7 bases from J; junction bases left unmatched: 8. The CDR3 length is 13 residues.

The V and J genes are TRBV10-3 and TRBJ1-1; D is unclear. CDR1 ENHRY and CDR2 SYGVKD come from the germline V gene. This CDR3 comprises 15 residues. V was cut by 10 bases and J by 1 base, with 19 bases left in between. The CDR3 spells CATLTFSAGNTEAFF. The DNA for the CDR3 is TGTGCCACCCTAACCTTCTCGGCCGGGAACACTGAAGCTTTCTTT.

V usage is TRBV7-9 and J usage is TRBJ1-5, with D possibly matching TRBD1 (6 bases). This CDR3 spans 15 amino acids. Germline values: CDR1 SEHNR, CDR2 FQNEAQ (reference sequence). Trimming removed 1 base from V and 2 bases from J, with 9 bases in between. CDR3 DNA sequence: TGTGCCAGCAGCTTAGGGGGGCCCCGCAATCAGCCCCAGCATTTT. As protein: CASSLGGPRNQPQHF.

The chain couples TRBV5-4 to TRBJ2-5; TRBD2 is a possible D gene (5 bases). With 4 bases removed from V and 2 bases from J, the gap between germline ends came to 9 bases. This CDR3 is 13 amino acids long. CDR1 and CDR2 (germline): SGHNT, YYREEE (reference sequence). CDR3 DNA sequence: TGTGCCAGCAGCCGAGGGCCACAAGAGACCCAGTACTTC. Translated: CASSRGPQETQYF.

The rearrangement joins TRBV7-9 to TRBJ1-3; no clear D. Per the germline V gene, CDR1 is SEHNR and CDR2 is FQNEAQ (reference sequence). This CDR3 comprises 15 residues. Trimming removed 0 bases from V and 2 bases from J, with 8 bases in between. The CDR3 spells CASSLAVGPGNTIYF. In DNA form, the CDR3 reads TGTGCCAGCAGCTTAGCGGTAGGCCCTGGAAACACCATATATTTT.

J is TRBJ1-1 and V is TRBV5-5; unclear D gene. Germline-derived CDR1 and CDR2 are SGHKS and YYEKEE (reference sequence). V lost 5 bases, J lost 7 bases, and 9 bases lay in between. This CDR3 is 11 amino acids long. CDR3 nucleotides: TGTGCCAGCAGACACGAAGGTGAAGCTTTCTTT. This sequence encodes CASRHEGEAFF.

The V gene is TRBV6-2 or TRBV6-3, the J gene TRBJ1-6; no reliable D call. The length of the CDR3 is 16 residues. From germline, CDR1 is MNHEY and CDR2 SVGEGT. V was shortened by 3 bases and J by 0 bases, with 9 bases between the two germline ends. The CDR3 spells CASSYQVSSYNSPLHF. The CDR3 DNA is TGTGCCAGCAGTTATCAGGTAAGCTCCTATAATTCACCCCTCCACTTT.

This clone appeared a single time. The chain recombines TRBV7-2 with TRBJ2-7, with TRBD2 as a possible D gene (5 bases). CDR1 SGHTA and CDR2 FQGNSA come from the germline V gene. The CDR3 contains 13 residues. V was cut by 5 bases and J by 6 bases, with 14 bases left in between. The DNA for the CDR3 is TGTGCCAGCAGCGGTGGCCCCCGGGGCGAGCAGTACTTC. Translation: CASSGGPRGEQYF.

This chain links TRBV28 with TRBJ2-1, with TRBD2 identical over 11 bases. The V gene end was trimmed by 5 bases and the J gene end by 0 bases; junction bases not matched to a gene: 12. This CDR3 spans 19 amino acids. Germline V CDR1 and CDR2: MDHEN, SYDVKM. CDR3 nucleotide sequence: TGTGCCAGCAGTCCTAATCTAGCGGGAGGTTCGAGCTCCTACAATGAGCAGTTCTTC. It is translated as CASSPNLAGGSSSYNEQFF.

This chain connects TRBV28 to TRBJ2-7; 7 nucleotides match TRBD2. This CDR3 has 14 amino acids. Germline values: CDR1 MDHEN, CDR2 SYDVKM. V was pared by 3 bases and J by 3 bases, with 5 bases of the junction left unmatched. The DNA for the CDR3 is TGTGCCAGCAGTTTGTTTCCGGGGGGCTACGAGCAGTACTTC. It translates to CASSLFPGGYEQYF.

The chain employs TRBV6-6 and TRBJ2-5; no reliable D call. In germline, CDR1 is MNHNY, CDR2 SVGAGI (reference sequence). V lost 7 bases, J lost 1 base, and 7 bases lay in between. The CDR3 consists of 12 residues. The CDR3 here is CASTHGQETQYF. Written as DNA, the CDR3 is TGTGCCAGCACCCACGGCCAAGAGACCCAGTACTTC.

In this sample, this clone turned up once. The chain links TRBV2 to TRBJ2-4; D ambiguous. CDR3 length: 14 residues. The germline CDR1 and CDR2 sequences are SNHLY and FYNNEI. Trimming left V 3 bases short and J 0 bases short, with 6 bases between. Here the CDR3 DNA reads TGTGCCAGCAGTGACGAATTAGCCAAAAACATTCAGTACTTC. It specifies CASSDELAKNIQYF.

The gene calls are TRBV7-2 and TRBJ2-7; D remains unclear. CDR1 and CDR2 from the germline V gene are SGHTA and FQGNSA. Trimming removed 7 bases from V and 2 bases from J, with 15 bases in between. The CDR3 runs to 14 residues. For the CDR3, the DNA is TGTGCCAGCACCCCTCGAAGGACCACCTACGAGCAGTACTTC. Translation: CASTPRRTTYEQYF.

The CDR3 region has the DNA TGTGCCAGCAGCGTAGTTAACACTGAAGCTTTCTTT. This translates into CASSVVNTEAFF. V usage is TRBV7-9 and J usage is TRBJ1-1; unclear D gene. V dropped 5 bases and J dropped 2 bases, with 6 bases sitting between them. Germline CDR1 is SEHNR and CDR2 is FQNEAQ (reference sequence). The CDR3 spans 12 residues.

V and J are TRBV7-9 and TRBJ2-7, with D possibly matching TRBD2 (6 bases). Per germline, CDR1 SEHNR and CDR2 FQNEAQ (reference sequence). V gave up 3 bases and J gave up 7 bases, with 25 bases separating them. The CDR3 length is 17 residues. CDR3 DNA sequence: TGTGCCAGCAGCTTCCCGACCCGAGGGGAGGCAGCCAGAGAGCAGTACTTC. Translated, it gives CASSFPTRGEAAREQYF. Full variable domain (missing parts from reference TRBV7-9 and TRBJ2-7): DTGVSQNPRHKITKRGQNVTFRCDPISEHNRLYWYRQTLGQGPEFLTYFQNEAQLEKSRLLSDRFSAERPKGSFSTLEIQRTEQGDSAMYLCASSFPTRGEAAREQYFGPGTRLTVT.

This chain links TRBV10-3 with TRBJ1-5, with D perhaps TRBD1 (5 bases). Germline assignment: CDR1 ENHRY and CDR2 SYGVKD. The CDR3 consists of 13 residues. Trimming cost V 6 bases and J 5 bases, with 11 bases left between them. The CDR3 region is CAIRGREDQPQHF. The CDR3 DNA reads TGTGCCATCAGGGGCAGGGAGGATCAGCCCCAGCATTTT.

The genes are TRBV27 and TRBJ1-6; perhaps TRBD1 as D (5 bases). Germline CDR1 is MNHEY and CDR2 is SMNVEV (reference sequence). V was cut by 3 bases and J by 6 bases, with 12 bases left in between. The CDR3 extends over 15 amino acids. This CDR3 is CASSFSGASNSPLHF. The CDR3 DNA follows: TGTGCCAGCAGTTTTAGTGGGGCTTCTAATTCACCCCTCCACTTT.